This T cell receptor beta chain is drawn from a study of blood T cell repertoires in COVID-19 (dated by TCRdb to the early 2020s). For the wider study: Samples from collaborators originated in the United States, Italy and Spain and spanned both the acute and convalescent phases of COVID-19. The prospective study material was composed of cDNA or gDNA derived from T cells, B-cell-depleted T cells, or PBMCs. Deeply sampled blood TCRbeta repertoires from subjects exposed to, actively infected with, or recovered from COVID-19 were included in the dataset. The repertoires were released in a freely available public database intended as a resource for research on the immune response to SARS-CoV-2. The samples were drawn from the first 160 participants of the ongoing ImmuneRACE study and from over 950 subjects provided by 6 global collaborators. The sample metadata nearly always contained a de-identified subject ID, COVID-19 status, age in years and sex. HLA class I and class II types, where available, came from metadata supplied by the sample provider rather than from assay-based typing.

The investigation overall reported the following: How much clinical and demographic metadata was included differed by source and by participant, and the metadata was provided uncurated.

Whole blood was collected in K2EDTA tubes by collaborating institutions according to the institutions' own protocols. Collaborator samples were shipped for TCRbeta analysis as frozen whole blood, isolated PBMCs, or DNA extracted from either sample type. This clone was seen only a few times. This clone's antigen is unknown. No qualities accompany the bases; no much larger clone lies one base away. The immunoSEQ Assay, a bias-controlled multiplex PCR, was used to amplify TCRbeta CDR3 regions from genomic DNA. In the source study's methods: Within the assay, amplification of reference gene primers was used to estimate how many nucleated cells each sample contained. Sequence reads were collapsed and filtered to measure the absolute abundance of every unique TCRbeta CDR3 rearrangement. Productive Simpson clonality was computed per sample as the square root of Simpson's diversity index over productive rearrangements. Imported from immuneACCESS, the table was reduced by TCRdb to in-frame sequences with V and J called. These copies leave out some clones; in studies compared against another copy, an unresolved V gene accounts for under half, and the cause of the remainder is not known. V and J calls and clone size are as listed in that table; D and trimming were resolved from the DNA. The sample yields 30,000 to 40,000 clones; around 84% were counted once. The ten largest clones add up to approximately 14% of the sample.

Germline trimming: 5 bases from V, 6 bases from J; junction bases outside gene matches: 1. Its CDR3 holds 12 amino acids, cysteine through phenylalanine. Only the CDR3 part of the read is kept: 36 bases, read in frame from the first base. CDR1 and CDR2 were assigned from the germline V gene (reference sequence) as LGHDT and YNNKEL. The rearrangement joined TRBV3-1 (or the pseudogene TRBV3-2) to TRBJ1-1; the central 9 bases match TRBD1. The clonotype was recovered from a human donor with acute or convalescent COVID-19. The donor label of this sample is uncertain. The sequencing sample was made of peripheral blood. The nucleotides read TGTGCCAGCAGCAGACAGGGGGCTGAAGCTTTCTTT. It codes for CASSRQGAEAFF.